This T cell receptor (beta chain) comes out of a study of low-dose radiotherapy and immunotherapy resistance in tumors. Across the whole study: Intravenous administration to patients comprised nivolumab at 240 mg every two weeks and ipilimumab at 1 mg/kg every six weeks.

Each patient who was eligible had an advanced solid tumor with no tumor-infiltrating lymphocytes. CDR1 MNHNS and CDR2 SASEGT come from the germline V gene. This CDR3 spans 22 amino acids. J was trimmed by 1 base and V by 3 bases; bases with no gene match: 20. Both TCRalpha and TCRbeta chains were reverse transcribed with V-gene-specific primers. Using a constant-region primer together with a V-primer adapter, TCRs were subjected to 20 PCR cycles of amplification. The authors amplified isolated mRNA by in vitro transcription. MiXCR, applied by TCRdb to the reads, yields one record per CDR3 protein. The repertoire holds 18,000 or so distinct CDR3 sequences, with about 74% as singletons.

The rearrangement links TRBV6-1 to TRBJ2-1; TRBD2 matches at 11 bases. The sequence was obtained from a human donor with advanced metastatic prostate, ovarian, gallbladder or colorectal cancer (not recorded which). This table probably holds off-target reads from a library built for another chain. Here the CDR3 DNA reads TGTGCCAGCAGTGATGCCGCGACTAGCGGGGACCTAATGGCTTCTTCCTACAATGAGCAGTTCTTC. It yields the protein CASSDAATSGDLMASSYNEQFF.